The 16 T cell receptor beta chains below all came from one sample that was sequenced in a study of T cells in Graves' hyperthyroidism and ophthalmopathy. The CDR3 regions of TCR beta were amplified from RNA transcripts. TCR CDR3 regions were first amplified by RT-PCR with HTBI primers. TCRdb reprocessed the multiplex PCR reads via MiXCR and lists one record per CDR3 protein. The sample has about 540,000 distinct CDR3 sequences, under 60% seen once. Source material: peripheral blood or thyroid tissue (not recorded which). The receptors stem from a young woman with Graves' hyperthyroidism.

This clonotype was counted ten times or more. The chain has TRBV27 and TRBJ2-5; 8 bases agree with TRBD2. The CDR3 spans 14 residues. Looked up from germline, CDR1 is MNHEY and CDR2 is SMNVEV (reference sequence). Germline trimming cut 5 bases from V and 2 bases from J; bases unmatched to any gene: 4. The CDR3 DNA reads TGTGCCAGCAGTCCACGACTAGCGCAAGAGACCCAGTACTTC. It yields the protein CASSPRLAQETQYF.

CDR3 in DNA: TGCAGCGTGGGTACCGGGACAGGGTCCGCCGAGCAGTACTTC. Translating it yields CSVGTGTGSAEQYF. This chain links TRBV29-1 with TRBJ2-7; 9 bases align to TRBD1. CDR1 and CDR2 from the germline V gene are SQVTM and ANQGSEA. Germline trimming cut 6 bases from V and 6 bases from J; bases unmatched to any gene: 12. The CDR3 loop spans 14 amino acids.

The genes are TRBV15 and TRBJ2-7; D is unresolved. CDR1 LNHNV and CDR2 YYDKDF come from the germline V gene (reference sequence). Trimming stripped 4 bases from V and 3 bases from J, with 10 bases between. The CDR3 covers 13 residues. The CDR3 spells CATSKGRNYEQYF. Written as DNA, the CDR3 is TGTGCCACCAGCAAAGGGCGGAACTACGAGCAGTACTTC.

On this clonotype: It is unclear where the CDR3 begins or ends on the DNA, so no DNA is shown, and the CDR3 is as TCRdb lists it. The chain is built from TRBV10-3 and TRBJ2-2; the table's D call TRBD2 went unverified against the DNA. Termini included, the CDR3 measures 19 amino acids. The V gene's germline CDR1 is ENHRY and CDR2 SYGVKD. The CDR3 here is CAIKDLYNEQFFGPGELFF.

This clonotype was counted between two and nine times. The chain combines TRBV29-1 with TRBJ1-2, with D possibly being TRBD1 (6 bases). This CDR3 has 12 amino acids. The V and J ends lost 8 bases and 4 bases respectively, with 14 bases between them. CDR1 is SQVTM, CDR2 ANQGSEA, per germline. The CDR3 DNA is TGCAGCTTAGTAGGGGGTTCCTATGGCTACACCTTC. Protein sequence: CSLVGGSYGYTF.

Many counts were recorded for this clonotype. The rearrangement links TRBV11-2 to TRBJ1-1; D is possibly TRBD1 (5 bases). Trimming removed 6 bases at V and 6 bases at J, with 35 bases between. The CDR3 has 20 amino acids. CDR1 is SGHAT, CDR2 FQNNGV, per germline. The CDR3 DNA reads TGTGCCAGCAGGACCATAACGGCAGGGAGAAAGTTCATACTGGGCCCTGAAGCTTTCTTT. Translated: CASRTITAGRKFILGPEAFF.

This clonotype has a count of ten or more. The J gene is TRBJ2-2, the V gene TRBV2, with D unclear. CDR1 and CDR2 (germline): SNHLY, FYNNEI. V dropped 3 bases and J dropped 1 base, with 12 bases sitting between them. The CDR3 has 16 residues. The chain's CDR3 is CASSEWQARNTGELFF. CDR3 DNA: TGTGCCAGCAGTGAGTGGCAGGCTAGGAACACCGGGGAGCTGTTTTTT.

The chain combines TRBV29-1 with TRBJ2-5; 11 bases are shared with TRBD2. Germline CDR1 SQVTM, CDR2 ANQGSEA. This CDR3 is built from 13 residues. DNA of the CDR3: TGCAGTATAGCGGGGGGGTACAATGAGACCCAGTACTTC. It translates to CSIAGGYNETQYF.

There are many counts of this clonotype. The genes are TRBV20-1 and TRBJ1-5; D gene uncertain. With 6 bases removed from V and 2 bases from J, the gap between germline ends came to 11 bases. CDR1 is DFQATT, CDR2 SNEGSKA, per germline (reference sequence). The CDR3 is 13 amino acids. Written as DNA, the CDR3 is TGCAGTGCCCGAGGGATCGGCAATCAGCCCCAGCATTTT. Translated, it gives CSARGIGNQPQHF.

This chain links TRBV15 with TRBJ2-7; the D is unclear. Germline V CDR1 and CDR2: LNHNV, YYDKDF (reference sequence). Between the trimmed V and J ends, which lost 3 bases and 0 bases, there was a span of 12 bases. The CDR3 consists of 15 residues. In DNA, the CDR3 is TGTGCCACCAGCAGCCAAGATATCGGCTCCTACGAGCAGTACTTC. This translates into CATSSQDIGSYEQYF.

The J gene is TRBJ2-5, the V gene TRBV24-1; no clear D gene. V lost 2 bases and J lost 1, with 4 bases in between. Germline CDR1 KGHDR, CDR2 SFDVKD. The CDR3 spans 13 residues. The DNA of the CDR3 is TGTGCCACCAGTGATTGGGGCCAAGAGACCCAGTACTTC. Protein product: CATSDWGQETQYF.

CDR3 DNA sequence: TGTGCCAGCAGCTTGACTAGCGGCCTCACCTACGAGCAGTACTTC. Protein: CASSLTSGLTYEQYF. The genes are TRBV7-2 and TRBJ2-7; 9 bases map to TRBD2. CDR1 is SGHTA, CDR2 FQGNSA, per germline. This CDR3 comprises 15 residues. With 3 bases clipped from V and 2 bases from J, the junction kept 5 bases outside the gene matches. The variable domain in full, with the rest retrieved from reference TRBV7-2 and TRBJ2-7, is GAGVSQSPSNKVTEKGKDVELRCDPISGHTALYWYRQSLGQGLEFLIYFQGNSAPDKSGLPSDRFSAERTGGSVSTLTIQRTQQEDSAVYLCASSLTSGLTYEQYFGPGTRLTVT.

This clonotype was seen repeatedly, ten times or more. This rearrangement joins TRBV2 to TRBJ1-1; D may be TRBD1 (5 bases). The CDR3 totals 14 residues. CDR1 and CDR2 from the germline V gene are SNHLY and FYNNEI. V shed 6 bases and J shed 10 bases, with 21 bases lying between them. CDR3 amino acids: CASRNENSGTVAFF. The CDR3 DNA is TGTGCCAGCAGGAACGAAAATTCCGGGACGGTAGCTTTCTTT.

At least ten counts were recorded for this clonotype. V and J are TRBV27 and TRBJ1-2; D is unclear. This CDR3 is built from 15 residues. Germline V gene data show CDR1 as MNHEY and CDR2 as SMNVEV (reference sequence). The V gene lost 7 bases and the J gene lost 0 bases, with 15 bases spanning the gap. The CDR3 coding sequence is TGTGCCAGCAACCCCGTGGGCGGTACTAACTATGGCTACACCTTC. Translating gives CASNPVGGTNYGYTF.

There are many counts of this clonotype. This chain uses TRBV6-1 with TRBJ1-5, with a possible D match to TRBD1 (5 bases). Germline V gives CDR1 MNHNS, CDR2 SASEGT. This CDR3 region has 15 residues. V was shortened by 0 bases and J by 3 bases, with 9 bases between the two germline ends. CDR3 coding DNA: TGTGCCAGCAGTGAAGCGGGACGGTACAATCAGCCCCAGCATTTT. Its translation: CASSEAGRYNQPQHF.

In its sample, this clonotype was seen a few times. The chain couples TRBV28 to TRBJ2-2, with D maybe TRBD1 (5 bases). The V gene's germline CDR1 is MDHEN and CDR2 SYDVKM. The CDR3 consists of 14 residues. V lost 8 bases and J lost 4, with 14 bases in between. The CDR3 region is CASLSRVATGELFF. The CDR3, as DNA: TGTGCCAGCCTTAGCAGGGTGGCCACCGGGGAGCTGTTTTTT.